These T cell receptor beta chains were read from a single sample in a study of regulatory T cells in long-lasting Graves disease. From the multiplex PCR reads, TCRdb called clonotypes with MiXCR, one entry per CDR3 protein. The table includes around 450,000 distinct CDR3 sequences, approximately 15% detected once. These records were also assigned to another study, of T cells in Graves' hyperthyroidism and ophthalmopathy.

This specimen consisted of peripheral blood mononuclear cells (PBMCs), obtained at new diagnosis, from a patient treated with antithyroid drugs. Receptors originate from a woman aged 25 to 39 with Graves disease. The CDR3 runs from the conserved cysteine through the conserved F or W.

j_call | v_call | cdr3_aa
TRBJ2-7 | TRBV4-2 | CASSQEISGAYEQYF
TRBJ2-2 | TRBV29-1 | CSIVGSNTGELFF
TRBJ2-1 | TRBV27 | CASSSTGGLYNERFF
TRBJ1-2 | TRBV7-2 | CASSPSAQGQGALGGYTF
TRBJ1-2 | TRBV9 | CASSVDYLNYGYTF
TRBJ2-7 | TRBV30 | CAWAPGLEQYF
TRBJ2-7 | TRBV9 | CASSVGGAGSYEQYF
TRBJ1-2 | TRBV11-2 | CASSATGDYGYTF
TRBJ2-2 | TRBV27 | CASRTGPNGELFF
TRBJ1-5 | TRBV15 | CATSRTSDQPQHF
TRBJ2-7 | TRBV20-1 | CSARSPLSAGGISEQYF
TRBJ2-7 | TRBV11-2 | CASSFHSGLADYEQYF
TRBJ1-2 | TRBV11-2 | CASSLYTGGNYGYTF
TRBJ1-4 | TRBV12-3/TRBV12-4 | CASSRGGPRDEKLFF
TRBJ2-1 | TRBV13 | CASSSRLAGGKFF
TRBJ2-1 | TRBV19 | CASNTGGPYNEQFF
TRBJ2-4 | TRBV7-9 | CASSWGIGGGLGLAKNIQYF